The source of this T cell receptor (beta chain) is a study of T cells in Graves' hyperthyroidism and ophthalmopathy. From less than 13 ml of fresh peripheral blood, PBMCs were isolated. The CDR3 sequence is 13 residues long. CDR1 and CDR2 (germline): MDHEN, SYDVKM. Using RNA transcripts as the source, TCR beta CDR3 regions were amplified. Carried out on the TCR CDR3, a first-round RT-PCR used the HTBI primer set. Via MiXCR, TCRdb re-called the multiplex PCR reads, giving one row per CDR3 protein. The table includes some 570,000 distinct CDR3 sequences, approximately 15% detected once. This clonotype was detected many times. This may stem from a read error, because a much larger clone lies one nucleotide away.

The V and J genes are TRBV28 and TRBJ1-1; D is perhaps TRBD1 (6 bases). This receptor was obtained from a woman younger than 30 with Graves' ophthalmopathy. Material for sequencing was blood. CDR3 region: CAGSPGQNTEAFF. The CDR3 DNA reads TGTGCCGGCAGTCCGGGACAGAACACTGAAGCTTTCTTT.